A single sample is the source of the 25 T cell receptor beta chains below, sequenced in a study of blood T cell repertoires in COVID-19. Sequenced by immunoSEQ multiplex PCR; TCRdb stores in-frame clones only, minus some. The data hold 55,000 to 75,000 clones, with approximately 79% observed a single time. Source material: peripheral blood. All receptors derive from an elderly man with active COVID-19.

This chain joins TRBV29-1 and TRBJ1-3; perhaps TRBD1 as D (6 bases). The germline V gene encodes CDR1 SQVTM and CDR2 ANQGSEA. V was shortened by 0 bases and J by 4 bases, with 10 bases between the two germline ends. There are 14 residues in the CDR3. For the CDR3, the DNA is TGCAGCGTTGAAGAGGGGGCAGGGGGAAACACCATATATTTT. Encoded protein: CSVEEGAGGNTIYF.

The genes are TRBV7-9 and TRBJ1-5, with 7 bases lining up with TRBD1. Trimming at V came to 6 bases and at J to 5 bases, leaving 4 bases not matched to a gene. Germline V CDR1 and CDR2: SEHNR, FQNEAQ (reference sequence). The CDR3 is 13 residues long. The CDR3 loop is CASSPQGDQPQHF. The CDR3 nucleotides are TGTGCCAGCAGTCCCCAGGGGGATCAGCCCCAGCATTTT.

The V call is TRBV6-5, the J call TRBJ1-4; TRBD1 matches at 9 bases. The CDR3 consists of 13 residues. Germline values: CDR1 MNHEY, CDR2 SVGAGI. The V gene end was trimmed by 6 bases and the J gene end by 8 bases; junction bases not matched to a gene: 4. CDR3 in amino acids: CASRTGGREKLFF. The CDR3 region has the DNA TGTGCCAGCAGGACAGGGGGTCGGGAAAAACTGTTTTTT.

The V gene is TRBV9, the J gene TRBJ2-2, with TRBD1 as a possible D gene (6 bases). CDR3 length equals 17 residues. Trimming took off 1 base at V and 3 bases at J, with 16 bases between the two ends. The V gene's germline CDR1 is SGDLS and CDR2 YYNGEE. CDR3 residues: CASSVSLGASYTGELFF. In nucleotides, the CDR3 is TGTGCCAGCAGCGTATCTTTGGGGGCCTCCTACACCGGGGAGCTGTTTTTT.

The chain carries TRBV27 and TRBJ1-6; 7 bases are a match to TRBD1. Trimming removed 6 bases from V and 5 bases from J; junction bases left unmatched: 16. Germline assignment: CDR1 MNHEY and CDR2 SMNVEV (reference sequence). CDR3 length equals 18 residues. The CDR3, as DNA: TGTGCCAGCAGCCCGGAACAGGGGATCACGGGCGATAATTCACCCCTCCACTTT. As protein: CASSPEQGITGDNSPLHF.

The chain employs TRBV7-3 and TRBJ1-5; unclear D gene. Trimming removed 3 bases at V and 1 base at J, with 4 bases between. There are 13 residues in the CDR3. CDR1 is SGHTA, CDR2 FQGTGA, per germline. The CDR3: CASSFGSNQPQHF. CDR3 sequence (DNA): TGTGCCAGCAGCTTTGGCAGCAATCAGCCCCAGCATTTT.

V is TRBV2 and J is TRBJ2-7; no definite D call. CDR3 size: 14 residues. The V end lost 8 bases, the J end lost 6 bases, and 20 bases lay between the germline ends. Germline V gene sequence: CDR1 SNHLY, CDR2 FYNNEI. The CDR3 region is CASGLAQAASEQYF. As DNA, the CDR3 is TGTGCCAGCGGCCTTGCCCAGGCAGCCTCCGAGCAGTACTTC.

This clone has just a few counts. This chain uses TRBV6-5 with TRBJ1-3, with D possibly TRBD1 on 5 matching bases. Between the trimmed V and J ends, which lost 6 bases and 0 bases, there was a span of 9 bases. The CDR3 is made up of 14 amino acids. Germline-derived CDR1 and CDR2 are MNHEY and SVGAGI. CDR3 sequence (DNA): TGTGCCAGCAGACAGGAACACTCTGGAAACACCATATATTTT. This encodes CASRQEHSGNTIYF.

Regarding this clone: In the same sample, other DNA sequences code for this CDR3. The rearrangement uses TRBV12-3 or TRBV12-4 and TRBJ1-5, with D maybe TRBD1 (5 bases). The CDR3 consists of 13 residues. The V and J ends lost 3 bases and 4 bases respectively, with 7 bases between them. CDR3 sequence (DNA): TGTGCCAGCAGTTTTACAGGAAATCAGCCCCAGCATTTT. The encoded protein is CASSFTGNQPQHF.

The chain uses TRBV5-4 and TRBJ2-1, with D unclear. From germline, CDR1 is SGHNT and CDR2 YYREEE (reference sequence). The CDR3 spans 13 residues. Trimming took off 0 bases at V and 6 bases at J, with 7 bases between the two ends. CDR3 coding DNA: TGTGCCAGCAGCTTGGGGGCAGGCAATGAGCAGTTCTTC. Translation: CASSLGAGNEQFF.

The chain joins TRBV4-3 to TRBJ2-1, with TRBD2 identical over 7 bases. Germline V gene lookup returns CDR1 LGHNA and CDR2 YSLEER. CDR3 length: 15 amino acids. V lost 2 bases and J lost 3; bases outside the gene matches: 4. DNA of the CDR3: TGCGCCAGCAGCCAAACTTTAGCGGGCTACAATGAGCAGTTCTTC. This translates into CASSQTLAGYNEQFF.

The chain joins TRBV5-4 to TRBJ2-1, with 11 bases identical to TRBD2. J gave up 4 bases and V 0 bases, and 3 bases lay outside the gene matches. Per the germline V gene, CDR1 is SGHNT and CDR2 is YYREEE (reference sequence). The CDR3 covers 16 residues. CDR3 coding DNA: TGTGCCAGCAGCTTGGTTAGACTAGCGGGATACAATGAGCAGTTCTTC. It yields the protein CASSLVRLAGYNEQFF.

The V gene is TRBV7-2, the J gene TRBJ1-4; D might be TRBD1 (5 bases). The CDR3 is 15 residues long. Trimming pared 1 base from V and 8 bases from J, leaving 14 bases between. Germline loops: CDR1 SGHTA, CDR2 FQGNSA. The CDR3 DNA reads TGTGCCAGCAGCTTAGGTGGACAAAGCTACGAAAAACTGTTTTTT. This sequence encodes CASSLGGQSYEKLFF.

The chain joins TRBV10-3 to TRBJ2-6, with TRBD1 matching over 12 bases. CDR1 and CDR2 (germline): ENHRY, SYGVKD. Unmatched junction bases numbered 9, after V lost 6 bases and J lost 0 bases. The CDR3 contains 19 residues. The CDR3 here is CAIRPGQGASNSGANVLTF. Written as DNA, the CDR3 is TGTGCCATCAGACCGGGACAGGGGGCGTCGAACTCTGGGGCCAACGTCCTGACTTTC.

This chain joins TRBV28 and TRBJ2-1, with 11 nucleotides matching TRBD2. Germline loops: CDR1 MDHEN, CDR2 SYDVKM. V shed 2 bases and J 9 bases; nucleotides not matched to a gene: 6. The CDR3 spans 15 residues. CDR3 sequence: CASSLMTSGVGEQFF. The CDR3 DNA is TGTGCCAGCAGTTTAATGACTAGCGGGGTAGGTGAGCAGTTCTTC.

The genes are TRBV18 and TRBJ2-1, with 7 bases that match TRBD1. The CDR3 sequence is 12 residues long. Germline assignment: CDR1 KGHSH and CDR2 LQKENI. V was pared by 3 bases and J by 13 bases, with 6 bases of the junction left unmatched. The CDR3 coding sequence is TGTGCCAGCTCACCCCTCGGGACAGATCAGTTCTTC. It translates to CASSPLGTDQFF.

The CDR3 nucleotides are TGTGCCAGTAGTATAGAGGTAGGGGGCTTCGGGGGGACCCAGTACTTC. This sequence encodes CASSIEVGGFGGTQYF. The chain joins TRBV19 to TRBJ2-5, with a tentative D call TRBD1 (7 bases). Between the trimmed V and J ends, which lost 0 bases and 7 bases, there was a span of 18 bases. CDR3 length equals 16 residues. Per germline, CDR1 LNHDA and CDR2 SQIVND (reference sequence).

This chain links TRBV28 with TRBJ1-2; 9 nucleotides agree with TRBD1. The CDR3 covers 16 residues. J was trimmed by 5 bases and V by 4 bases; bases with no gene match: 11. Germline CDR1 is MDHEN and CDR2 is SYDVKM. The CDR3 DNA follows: TGTGCCAGCAGTTCGTTACAGGGGGCTAGGGGGTATGGCTACACCTTC. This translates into CASSSLQGARGYGYTF.

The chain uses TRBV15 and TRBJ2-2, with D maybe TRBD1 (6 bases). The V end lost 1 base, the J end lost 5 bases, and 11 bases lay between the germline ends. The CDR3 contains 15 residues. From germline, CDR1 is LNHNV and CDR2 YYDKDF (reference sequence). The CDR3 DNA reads TGTGCCACCAGCAGAGCCGGGACACAAACCGGGGAGCTGTTTTTT. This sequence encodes CATSRAGTQTGELFF.

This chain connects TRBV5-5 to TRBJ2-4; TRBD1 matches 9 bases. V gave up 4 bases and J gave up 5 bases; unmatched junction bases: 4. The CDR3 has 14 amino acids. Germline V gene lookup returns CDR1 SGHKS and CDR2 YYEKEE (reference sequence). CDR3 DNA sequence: TGTGCCAGCAGCCCGGGACAGGGCGAAAACATTCAGTACTTC. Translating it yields CASSPGQGENIQYF.

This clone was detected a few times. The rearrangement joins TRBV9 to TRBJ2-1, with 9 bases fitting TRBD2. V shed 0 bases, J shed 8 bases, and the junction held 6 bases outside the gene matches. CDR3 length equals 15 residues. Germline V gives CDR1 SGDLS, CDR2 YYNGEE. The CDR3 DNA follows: TGTGCCAGCAGCGTAGAAGGGACTAGCTGGGATGAGCAGTTCTTC. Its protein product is CASSVEGTSWDEQFF. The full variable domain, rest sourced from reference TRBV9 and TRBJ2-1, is DSGVTQTPKHLITATGQRVTLRCSPRSGDLSVYWYQQSLDQGLQFLIQYYNGEERAKGNILERFSAQQFPDLHSELNLSSLELGDSALYFCASSVEGTSWDEQFFGPGTRLTVL.

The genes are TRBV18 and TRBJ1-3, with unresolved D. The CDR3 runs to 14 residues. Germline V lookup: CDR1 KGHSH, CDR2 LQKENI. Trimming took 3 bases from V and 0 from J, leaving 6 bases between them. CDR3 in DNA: TGTGCCAGCTCACCTAACAGCTCTGGAAACACCATATATTTT. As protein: CASSPNSSGNTIYF.

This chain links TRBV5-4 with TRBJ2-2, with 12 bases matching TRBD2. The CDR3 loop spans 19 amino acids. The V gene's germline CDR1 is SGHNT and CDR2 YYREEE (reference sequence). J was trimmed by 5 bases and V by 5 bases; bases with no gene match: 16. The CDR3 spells CASRPASGGAPLRTGELFF. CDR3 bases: TGTGCCAGCAGACCTGCTAGCGGGGGGGCCCCCCTCCGGACCGGGGAGCTGTTTTTT.

The CDR3 protein is CSVKPPGSYNEQFF. The CDR3 DNA sequence: TGCAGCGTGAAACCACCCGGCTCCTACAATGAGCAGTTCTTC. This sequence joins TRBV29-1 and TRBJ2-1; D remains ambiguous. This CDR3 has 14 amino acids. CDR1 is SQVTM, CDR2 ANQGSEA, per germline. V dropped 6 bases and J dropped 0 bases, with 12 bases sitting between them.

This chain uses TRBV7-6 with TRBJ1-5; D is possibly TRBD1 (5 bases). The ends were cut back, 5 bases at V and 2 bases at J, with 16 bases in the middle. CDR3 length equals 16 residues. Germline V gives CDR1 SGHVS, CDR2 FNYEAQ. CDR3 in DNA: TGTGCCAGCAGCGCGGTCACAGGCGTGGGCAATCAGCCCCAGCATTTT. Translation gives CASSAVTGVGNQPQHF.